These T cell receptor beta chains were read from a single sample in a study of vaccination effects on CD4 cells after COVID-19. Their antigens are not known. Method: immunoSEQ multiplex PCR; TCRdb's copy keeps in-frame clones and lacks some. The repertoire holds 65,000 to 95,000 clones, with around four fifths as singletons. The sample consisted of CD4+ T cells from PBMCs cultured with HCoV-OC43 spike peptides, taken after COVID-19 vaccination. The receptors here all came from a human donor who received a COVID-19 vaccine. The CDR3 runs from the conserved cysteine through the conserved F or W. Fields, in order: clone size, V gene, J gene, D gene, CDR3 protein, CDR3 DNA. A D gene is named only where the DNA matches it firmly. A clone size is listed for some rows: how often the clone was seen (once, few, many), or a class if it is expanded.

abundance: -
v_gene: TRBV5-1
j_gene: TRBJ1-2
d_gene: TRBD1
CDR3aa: CASSDTPGQGPYGYTF
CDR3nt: TGCGCCAGCAGCGATACCCCGGGACAGGGGCCCTATGGCTACACCTTC

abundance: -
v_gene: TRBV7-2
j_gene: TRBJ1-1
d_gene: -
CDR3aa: CASSTTEITEAFF
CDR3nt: TGTGCCAGCAGCACAACAGAGATCACTGAAGCTTTCTTT

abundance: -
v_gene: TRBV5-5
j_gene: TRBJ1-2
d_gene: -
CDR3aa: CASTKSKGDYGYTF
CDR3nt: TGTGCCAGCACCAAATCTAAGGGGGACTATGGCTACACCTTC

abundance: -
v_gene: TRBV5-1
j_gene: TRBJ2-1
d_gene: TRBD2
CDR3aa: CASSSTSGLSYNEQFF
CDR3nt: TGCGCCAGCAGCTCGACTAGCGGCTTATCCTACAATGAGCAGTTCTTC

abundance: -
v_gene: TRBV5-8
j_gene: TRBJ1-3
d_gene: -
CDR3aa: CASSLGGGFSGNTIYF
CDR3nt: TGTGCCAGCAGCTTAGGGGGGGGCTTCTCTGGAAACACCATATATTTT

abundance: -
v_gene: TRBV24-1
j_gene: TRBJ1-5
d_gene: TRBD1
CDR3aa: CATRAGQGPNQPQHF
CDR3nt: TGTGCCACCAGGGCGGGACAGGGACCTAATCAGCCCCAGCATTTT

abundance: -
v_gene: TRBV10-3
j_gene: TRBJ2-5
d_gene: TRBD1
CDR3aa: CATSGPSTGIGETQYF
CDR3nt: TGTGCCACCAGTGGACCTTCGACAGGGATAGGAGAGACCCAGTACTTC

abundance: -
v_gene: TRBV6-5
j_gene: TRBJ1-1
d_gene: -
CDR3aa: CASSPSSGANTEAFF
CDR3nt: TGTGCCAGCAGTCCCTCCTCGGGAGCGAACACTGAAGCTTTCTTT

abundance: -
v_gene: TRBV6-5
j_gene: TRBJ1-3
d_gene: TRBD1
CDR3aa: CASTRTGDGNTIYF
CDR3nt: TGTGCCAGCACCCGGACAGGGGATGGAAACACCATATATTTT

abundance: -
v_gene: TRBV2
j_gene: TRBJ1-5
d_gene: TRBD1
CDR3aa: CASSQTGGDQPQHF
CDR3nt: TGTGCCAGCAGCCAGACAGGGGGTGATCAGCCCCAGCATTTT

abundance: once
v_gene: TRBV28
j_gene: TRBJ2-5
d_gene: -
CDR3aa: CASSPGSQETQYF
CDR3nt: TGTGCCAGCAGTCCGGGGTCCCAAGAGACCCAGTACTTC

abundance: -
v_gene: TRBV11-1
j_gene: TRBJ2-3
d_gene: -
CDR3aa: CASSLEMSTDTQYF
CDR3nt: TGTGCCAGCAGCTTAGAGATGAGCACAGATACGCAGTATTTT

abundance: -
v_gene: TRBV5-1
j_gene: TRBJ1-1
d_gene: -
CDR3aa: CASSLARLPGVAEAFF
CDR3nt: TGCGCCAGCAGCTTGGCGCGCCTCCCGGGGGTGGCTGAAGCTTTCTTT

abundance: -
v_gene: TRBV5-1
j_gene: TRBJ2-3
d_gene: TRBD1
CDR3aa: CASSLGQDGDTQYF
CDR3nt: TGCGCCAGCAGCCTAGGACAGGATGGGGATACGCAGTATTTT

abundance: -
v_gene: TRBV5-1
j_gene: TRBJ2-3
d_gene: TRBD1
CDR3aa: CASSFLQGAVADTQYF
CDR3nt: TGCGCCAGCAGCTTCCTACAGGGGGCTGTGGCAGATACGCAGTATTTT

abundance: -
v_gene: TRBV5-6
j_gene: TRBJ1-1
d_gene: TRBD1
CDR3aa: CASSPGQGREAFF
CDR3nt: TGTGCCAGCAGCCCCGGACAGGGGCGTGAAGCTTTCTTT

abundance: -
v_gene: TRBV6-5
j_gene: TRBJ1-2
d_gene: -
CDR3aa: CASRVRGSDNYGYTF
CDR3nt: TGTGCCAGCAGGGTCAGGGGTTCAGATAACTATGGCTACACCTTC

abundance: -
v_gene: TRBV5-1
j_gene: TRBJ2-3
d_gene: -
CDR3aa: CASSLDRPTDTQYF
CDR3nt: TGCGCCAGCAGCTTGGACCGACCCACAGATACGCAGTATTTT

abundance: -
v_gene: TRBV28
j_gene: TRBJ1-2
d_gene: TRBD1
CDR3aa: CASSSGQGASYGYTF
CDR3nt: TGTGCCAGCAGCTCAGGACAGGGGGCTAGTTATGGCTACACCTTC

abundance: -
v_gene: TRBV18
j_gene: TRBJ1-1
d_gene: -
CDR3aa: CASSLNFPDYLGTEAFF
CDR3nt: TGTGCCAGCTCACTCAATTTCCCCGATTACCTGGGGACTGAAGCTTTCTTT

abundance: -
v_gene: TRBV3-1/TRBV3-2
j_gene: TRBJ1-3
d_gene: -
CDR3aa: CASSQDRSSGNTIYF
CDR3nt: TGTGCCAGCAGCCAAGACAGGAGCTCTGGAAACACCATATATTTT

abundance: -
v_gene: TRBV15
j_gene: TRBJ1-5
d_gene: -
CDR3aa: CATSRDLRQPQHF
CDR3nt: TGTGCCACCAGCAGAGATCTACGACAGCCCCAGCATTTT

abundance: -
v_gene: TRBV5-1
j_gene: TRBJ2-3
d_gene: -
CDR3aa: CASSLGSGFSVGTDTQYF
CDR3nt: TGCGCCAGCAGCTTGGGGTCAGGTTTTTCCGTGGGCACAGATACGCAGTATTTT

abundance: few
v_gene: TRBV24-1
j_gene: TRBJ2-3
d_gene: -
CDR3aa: CATSEDQGRSGTDTQYF
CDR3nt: TGTGCCACCAGTGAAGATCAGGGTAGAAGCGGGACAGATACGCAGTATTTT

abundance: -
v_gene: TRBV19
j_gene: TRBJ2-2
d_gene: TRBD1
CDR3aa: CASIAQGTRRELFF
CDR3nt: TGTGCCAGTATCGCACAGGGGACAAGACGGGAGCTGTTTTTT

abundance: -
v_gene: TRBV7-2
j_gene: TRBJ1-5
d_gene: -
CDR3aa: CASSLATRQPQHF
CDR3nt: TGTGCCAGCAGCTTAGCGACGCGTCAGCCCCAGCATTTT

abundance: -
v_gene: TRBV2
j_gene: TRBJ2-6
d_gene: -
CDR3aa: CASSRQVPGANVLTF
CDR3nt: TGTGCCAGCAGTCGACAGGTTCCCGGGGCCAACGTCCTGACTTTC

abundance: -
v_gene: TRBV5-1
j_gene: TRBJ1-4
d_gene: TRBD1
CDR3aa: CASSLRGLDEKLFF
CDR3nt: TGCGCCAGCAGCTTGAGGGGGCTCGATGAAAAACTGTTTTTT

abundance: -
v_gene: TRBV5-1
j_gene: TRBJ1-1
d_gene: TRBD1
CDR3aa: CASSPSGTATEAFF
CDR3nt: TGCGCCAGCAGCCCCTCCGGGACAGCCACTGAAGCTTTCTTT

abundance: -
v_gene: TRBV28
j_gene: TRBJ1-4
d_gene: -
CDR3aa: CASSVQAPTNEKLFF
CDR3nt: TGTGCCAGCAGTGTACAGGCGCCAACTAATGAAAAACTGTTTTTT

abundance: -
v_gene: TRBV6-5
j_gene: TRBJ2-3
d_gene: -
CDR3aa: CAILARPSDTQYF
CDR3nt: TGTGCCATCTTAGCCCGGCCCTCAGATACGCAGTATTTT

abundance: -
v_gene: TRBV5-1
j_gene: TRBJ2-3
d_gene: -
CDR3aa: CASKGRTTSTDTQYF
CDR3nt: TGCGCCAGCAAGGGACGGACTACAAGCACAGATACGCAGTATTTT

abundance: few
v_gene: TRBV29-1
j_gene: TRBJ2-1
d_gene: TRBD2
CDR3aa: CSVGASGGSYNEQFF
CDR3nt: TGCAGCGTCGGGGCTAGCGGGGGATCTTACAATGAGCAGTTCTTC

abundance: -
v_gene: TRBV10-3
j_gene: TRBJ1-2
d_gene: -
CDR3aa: CAISSGSSLNYGYTF
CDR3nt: TGTGCCATCAGTTCCGGGTCCTCACTTAACTATGGCTACACCTTC

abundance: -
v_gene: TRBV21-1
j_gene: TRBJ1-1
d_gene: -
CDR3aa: CASSKREWKTNTEAFF
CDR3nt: TGTGCCAGCAGCAAAAGGGAGTGGAAGACGAACACTGAAGCTTTCTTT

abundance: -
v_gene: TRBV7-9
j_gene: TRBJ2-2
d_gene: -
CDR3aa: CASSLGAVTGGELFF
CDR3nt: TGTGCCAGCAGCTTAGGGGCAGTTACGGGCGGGGAGCTGTTTTTT

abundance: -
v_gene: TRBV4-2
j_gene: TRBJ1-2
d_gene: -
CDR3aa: CASSHDSGGGEVNYGYTF
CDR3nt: TGTGCCAGCAGCCATGACTCGGGCGGGGGGGAGGTTAACTATGGCTACACCTTC

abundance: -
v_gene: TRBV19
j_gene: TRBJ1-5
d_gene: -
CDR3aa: CASSISRRDHWPQHF
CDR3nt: TGTGCCAGTAGTATCTCTCGCAGAGATCATTGGCCCCAGCATTTT

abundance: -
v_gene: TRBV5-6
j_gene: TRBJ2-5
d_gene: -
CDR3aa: CASSTRTGTGETQYF
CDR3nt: TGTGCCAGCAGCACCCGGACGGGAACAGGAGAGACCCAGTACTTC

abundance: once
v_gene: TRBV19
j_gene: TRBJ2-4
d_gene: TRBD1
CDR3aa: CASSITGQGNIQYF
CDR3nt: TGTGCCAGTAGTATCACCGGACAGGGGAACATTCAGTACTTC

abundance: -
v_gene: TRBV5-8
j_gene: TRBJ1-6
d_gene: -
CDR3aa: CASSLAWGSPLHF
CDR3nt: TGTGCCAGCAGCTTGGCCTGGGGCTCACCCCTCCACTTT

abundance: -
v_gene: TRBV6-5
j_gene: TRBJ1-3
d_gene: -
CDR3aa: CASSYTRGNTIYF
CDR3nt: TGTGCCAGCAGTTACACACGTGGAAACACCATATATTTT

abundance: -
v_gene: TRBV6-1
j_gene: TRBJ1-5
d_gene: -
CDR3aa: CANAAGVNQPQHF
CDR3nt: TGTGCCAACGCGGCAGGCGTAAATCAGCCCCAGCATTTT

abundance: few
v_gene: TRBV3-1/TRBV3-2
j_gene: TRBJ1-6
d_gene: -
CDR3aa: CASSPRGGRAPLHF
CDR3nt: TGTGCCAGCAGCCCGAGGGGTGGGAGAGCACCCCTCCACTTT

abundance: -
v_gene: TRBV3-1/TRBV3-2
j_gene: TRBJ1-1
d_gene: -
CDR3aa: CASSQDGEREAFF
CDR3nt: TGTGCCAGCAGCCAAGACGGGGAGAGGGAAGCTTTCTTT

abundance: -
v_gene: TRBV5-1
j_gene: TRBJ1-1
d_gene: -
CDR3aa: CASSLVGAENTEAFF
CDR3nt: TGCGCCAGCAGCTTGGTTGGGGCAGAGAACACTGAAGCTTTCTTT

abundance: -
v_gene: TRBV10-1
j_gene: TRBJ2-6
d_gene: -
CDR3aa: CAGSSKGEMYGANVLTF
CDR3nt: TGCGCCGGGTCTTCTAAAGGGGAAATGTACGGGGCCAACGTCCTGACTTTC

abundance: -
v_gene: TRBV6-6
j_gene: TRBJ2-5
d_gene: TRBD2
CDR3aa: CASSSGTSAGETQYF
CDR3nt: TGTGCCAGCAGTTCCGGGACTAGCGCAGGAGAGACCCAGTACTTC

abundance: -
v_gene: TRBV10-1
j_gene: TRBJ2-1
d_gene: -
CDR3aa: CASGVDNEQFF
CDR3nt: TGCGCCAGCGGAGTAGACAATGAGCAGTTCTTC

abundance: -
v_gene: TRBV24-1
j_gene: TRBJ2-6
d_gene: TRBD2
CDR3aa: CATSVGGGASGANVLTF
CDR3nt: TGTGCCACGTCTGTTGGCGGGGGGGCGTCTGGGGCCAACGTCCTGACTTTC